These 20 T cell receptor beta chains share one sample of origin, sequenced in a study of blood T cell repertoires in COVID-19. Assay used: immunoSEQ multiplex PCR; TCRdb lists only in-frame clones, some missing. Among about 190,000 clones, 84% were seen once, and the ten largest hold 5% to 6.5%. Sequencing was performed on peripheral blood. The origin of the receptors is a woman in her 70s with active or convalescent COVID-19.

The chain has TRBV6-6 and TRBJ2-7; 8 bases map to TRBD1. V gave up 8 bases and J gave up 2 bases; unmatched junction bases: 8. This CDR3 region has 14 residues. Germline-derived CDR1 and CDR2 are MNHNY and SVGAGI (reference sequence). The CDR3 DNA is TGTGCCAGCGCCGGGACAGGAAGAACCTACGAGCAGTACTTC. Translation gives CASAGTGRTYEQYF.

The V call is TRBV9, the J call TRBJ2-6; 12 bases are shared with TRBD1. Germline V gene data show CDR1 as SGDLS and CDR2 as YYNGEE. There are 18 residues in the CDR3. The V gene end was trimmed by 0 bases and the J gene end by 2 bases; junction bases not matched to a gene: 3. DNA for the CDR3: TGTGCCAGCAGCGTAGCCGGGACAGGGGGCGCTGGGGCCAACGTCCTGACTTTC. Residues: CASSVAGTGGAGANVLTF.

V is TRBV11-2 and J is TRBJ2-5, with 9 bases lining up with TRBD1. This CDR3 is 15 amino acids long. J lost 2 bases, V lost 5 bases, and 6 bases had no gene match. Germline lookup yields CDR1 SGHAT and CDR2 FQNNGV. DNA for the CDR3: TGTGCCAGCAGCGCCGCCGGGACAGGGCAAGAGACCCAGTACTTC. This codes for CASSAAGTGQETQYF.

The V call is TRBV28, the J call TRBJ1-2; the D gene is possibly TRBD1 (6 bases). The V and J ends lost 6 bases and 8 bases respectively, with 19 bases between them. This CDR3 has 14 residues. Germline V gene data show CDR1 as MDHEN and CDR2 as SYDVKM. The CDR3 here is CASSPVLGAEGYTF. CDR3 nucleotides: TGTGCCAGCAGCCCCGTGTTGGGGGCAGAGGGCTACACCTTC.

CDR3 protein: CASNAGGEGTQYF. The CDR3 region has the DNA TGTGCCAGCAATGCGGGAGGGGAGGGCACGCAGTATTTT. The genes are TRBV11-2 and TRBJ2-3; 9 bases match TRBD2. The CDR3 sequence is 13 residues long. After removal of 7 bases from V and 9 bases from J, the junction contained 8 bases not matched to a gene. Germline lookup yields CDR1 SGHAT and CDR2 FQNNGV. The variable domain in full, completed from reference TRBV11-2 and TRBJ2-3, reads EAGVAQSPRYKIIEKRQSVAFWCNPISGHATLYWYQQILGQGPKLLIQFQNNGVVDDSQLPKDRFSAERLKGVDSTLKIQPAKLEDSAVYLCASNAGGEGTQYFGPGTRLTVL.

The chain employs TRBV28 and TRBJ2-3; TRBD2 matches 7 bases. The trim removed 8 bases at V and 0 bases at J, leaving 2 bases unmatched. The CDR3 sequence is 13 residues long. In germline, CDR1 is MDHEN, CDR2 SYDVKM. The CDR3 DNA sequence: TGTGCCAGCCGGGAGGCCAGCACAGATACGCAGTATTTT. Protein product: CASREASTDTQYF.

The rearrangement joins TRBV24-1 to TRBJ1-5; weak D call: TRBD1 (5 bases). Germline values: CDR1 KGHDR, CDR2 SFDVKD. This CDR3 has 16 amino acids. The V and J ends lost 7 bases and 2 bases respectively, with 17 bases between them. The CDR3 sequence is CATSAPGGAGNQPQHF. In DNA, the CDR3 is TGTGCCACCAGCGCACCGGGCGGGGCGGGCAATCAGCCCCAGCATTTT.

The rearrangement uses TRBV21-1 and TRBJ1-4; the table's D call, TRBD1, was not checked against the DNA. TRBV21-1 is a known pseudogene. The CDR3 extends over 15 amino acids. CDR3 in DNA: TGTGCCAGCAGCAACGGGACAGTGACTAATGAAAAACTGTTTTTT. The encoded protein is CASSNGTVTNEKLFF.

Here the CDR3 reads CSVEKAAGGFFNEQFF. CDR3 in DNA: TGCAGCGTTGAAAAAGCGGCGGGAGGGTTCTTCAATGAGCAGTTCTTC. The chain combines TRBV29-1 with TRBJ2-1, with 9 positions matching TRBD2. The CDR3 sequence is 16 residues long. Per germline, CDR1 SQVTM and CDR2 ANQGSEA. Trimming cost V 2 bases and J 6 bases; bases outside gene matches: 11.

This sequence joins TRBV5-1 and TRBJ1-6; D remains unclear. This CDR3 comprises 14 residues. Trimming cost V 0 bases and J 7 bases, with 8 bases left between them. The germline V gene has CDR1 SGHRS and CDR2 YFSETQ. CDR3 residues: CASSLEYSNSPLHF. The CDR3 nucleotides are TGCGCCAGCAGCTTGGAGTACAGCAATTCACCCCTCCACTTT.

The chain employs TRBV1 and TRBJ2-1; the table gives TRBD2 as D, unverified against the DNA. TRBV1 is flagged as a pseudogene. This CDR3 has 20 residues. DNA for the CDR3: TGCACCAGCAGCCAAGATCTGAGGACTAGCGGGAGTGCCATACTCGATGAGCAGTTCTTC. It translates to CTSSQDLRTSGSAILDEQFF.

The chain uses TRBV5-1 and TRBJ1-6; D gene uncertain. V dropped 4 bases and J dropped 10 bases, with 18 bases sitting between them. This CDR3 comprises 15 residues. The germline V gene encodes CDR1 SGHRS and CDR2 YFSETQ. CDR3 sequence: CASSVLGPNGSPLHF. The CDR3 DNA reads TGCGCCAGCAGCGTCCTGGGCCCCAACGGCTCACCCCTCCACTTT.

The gene calls are TRBV3-1 (or the pseudogene TRBV3-2) and TRBJ2-2, with 9 bases identical to TRBD2. V trimming: 6 bases; J trimming: 2 bases; junction bases outside the gene matches: 1. CDR3 length equals 14 residues. CDR1 LGHDT and CDR2 YNNKEL come from the germline V gene (reference sequence). CDR3 in amino acids: CASRTSGNTGELFF. Here the CDR3 DNA reads TGTGCCAGCAGGACTAGCGGAAACACCGGGGAGCTGTTTTTT.

This sequence joins TRBV7-9 and TRBJ2-3; D is unclear. V lost 10 bases, J lost 0 bases, and 8 bases lay in between. CDR1 and CDR2 (germline): SEHNR, FQNEAQ (reference sequence). The CDR3 extends over 12 amino acids. Here the CDR3 DNA reads TGTGCCACAGACTTTAGCACAGATACGCAGTATTTT. Protein product: CATDFSTDTQYF.

This clone was picked up a small number of times. The rearrangement links TRBV7-2 to TRBJ2-1; 7 bases align to TRBD2. Trimming took 5 bases from V and 0 from J; bases not matched to a gene: 4. The CDR3 spans 15 residues. Germline CDR1 reads SGHTA; CDR2 reads FQGNSA. CDR3 in amino acids: CASSPRTSSYNEQFF. Here the CDR3 DNA reads TGTGCCAGCAGCCCGAGGACTAGCTCCTACAATGAGCAGTTCTTC.

The chain combines TRBV15 with TRBJ2-7, with D maybe TRBD1 (5 bases). Trimming cost V 2 bases and J 4 bases, with 15 bases left between them. This CDR3 is 15 amino acids long. Germline V gene sequence: CDR1 LNHNV, CDR2 YYDKDF (reference sequence). CDR3 region: CATSRQIGHQYEQYF. The CDR3, as DNA: TGTGCCACCAGCAGACAAATCGGACATCAGTACGAGCAGTACTTC.

V usage is TRBV28 and J usage is TRBJ2-7; D is possibly TRBD2 (6 bases). Germline assignment: CDR1 MDHEN and CDR2 SYDVKM. Trimming cost V 7 bases and J 2 bases, with 12 bases left between them. The length of the CDR3 is 13 residues. This CDR3 is CASMGGAPYEQYF. The CDR3 DNA reads as TGTGCCAGCATGGGGGGAGCTCCCTACGAGCAGTACTTC.

This clone has just one count. This chain joins TRBV27 and TRBJ2-5, with D possibly being TRBD2 (5 bases). Germline V gives CDR1 MNHEY, CDR2 SMNVEV (reference sequence). Trimming pared 6 bases from V and 2 bases from J, leaving 13 bases between. The CDR3 covers 14 residues. This chain's CDR3 is CASSSDGGQETQYF. CDR3 nucleotides: TGTGCCAGCAGCTCAGATGGCGGGCAAGAGACCCAGTACTTC.

The V call is TRBV5-4, the J call TRBJ1-1, with a possible D match to TRBD1 (6 bases). Trimming cost V 1 base and J 2 bases, with 15 bases left between them. The CDR3 is 16 amino acids. Germline assignment: CDR1 SGHNT and CDR2 YYREEE (reference sequence). The CDR3 loop reads CASSLMTGWGNTEAFF. In DNA, the CDR3 is TGTGCCAGCAGCTTGATGACAGGTTGGGGAAACACTGAAGCTTTCTTT. Together with reference TRBV5-4 and TRBJ1-1, the CDR3 gives the full variable domain: ETGVTQSPTHLIKTRGQQVTLRCSSQSGHNTVSWYQQALGQGPQFIFQYYREEENGRGNFPPRFSGLQFPNYSSELNVNALELDDSALYLCASSLMTGWGNTEAFFGQGTRLTVV.

Worth noting for this clone: The identical CDR3 is also encoded by other nucleotide sequences in the sample. The rearrangement uses TRBV5-1 and TRBJ1-5, with D perhaps TRBD1 (6 bases). Per the germline V gene, CDR1 is SGHRS and CDR2 is YFSETQ. Between the trimmed V and J ends, which lost 2 bases and 3 bases, there was a span of 9 bases. This CDR3 has 14 residues. The CDR3 reads CASSLGGNNQPQHF. The CDR3 DNA reads as TGCGCCAGCAGCTTAGGGGGAAACAATCAGCCCCAGCATTTT. Based on the CDR3 plus reference TRBV5-1 and TRBJ1-5, the full variable domain is KAGVTQTPRYLIKTRGQQVTLSCSPISGHRSVSWYQQTPGQGLQFLFEYFSETQRNKGNFPGRFSGRQFSNSRSEMNVSTLELGDSALYLCASSLGGNNQPQHFGDGTRLSIL.